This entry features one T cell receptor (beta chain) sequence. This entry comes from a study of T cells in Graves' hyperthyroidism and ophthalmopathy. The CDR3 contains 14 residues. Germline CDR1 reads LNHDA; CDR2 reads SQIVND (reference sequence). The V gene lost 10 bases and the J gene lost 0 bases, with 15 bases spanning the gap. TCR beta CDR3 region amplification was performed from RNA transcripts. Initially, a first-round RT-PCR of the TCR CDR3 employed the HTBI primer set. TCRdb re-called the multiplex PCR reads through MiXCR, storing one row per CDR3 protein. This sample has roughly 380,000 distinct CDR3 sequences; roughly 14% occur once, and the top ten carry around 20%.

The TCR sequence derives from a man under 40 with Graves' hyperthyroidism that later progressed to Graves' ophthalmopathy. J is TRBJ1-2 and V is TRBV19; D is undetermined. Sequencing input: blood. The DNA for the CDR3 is TGTGCCACCACGACGGCCTCCTCTAACTATGGCTACACCTTC. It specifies CATTTASSNYGYTF.